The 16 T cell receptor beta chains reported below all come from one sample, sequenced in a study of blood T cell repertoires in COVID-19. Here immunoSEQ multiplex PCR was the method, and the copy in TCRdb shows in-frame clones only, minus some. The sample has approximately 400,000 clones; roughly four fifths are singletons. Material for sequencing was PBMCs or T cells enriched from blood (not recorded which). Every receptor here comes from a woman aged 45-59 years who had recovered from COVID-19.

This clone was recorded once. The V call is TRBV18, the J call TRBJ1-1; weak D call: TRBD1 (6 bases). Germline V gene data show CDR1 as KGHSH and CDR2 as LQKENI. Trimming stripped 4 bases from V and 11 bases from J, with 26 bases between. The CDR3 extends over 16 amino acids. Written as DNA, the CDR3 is TGTGCCAGCTCACTACTGGACGGTGGCAGGGGCGGGTCGGCTTTCTTT. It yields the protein CASSLLDGGRGGSAFF.

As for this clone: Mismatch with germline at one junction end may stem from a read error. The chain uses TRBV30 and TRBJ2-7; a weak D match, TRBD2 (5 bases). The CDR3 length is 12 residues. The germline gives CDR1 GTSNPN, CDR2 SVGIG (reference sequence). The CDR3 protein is CAWSGMPGTPFF. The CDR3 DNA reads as TGTGCCTGGAGTGGCATGCCGGGAACCCCTTTTTTC.

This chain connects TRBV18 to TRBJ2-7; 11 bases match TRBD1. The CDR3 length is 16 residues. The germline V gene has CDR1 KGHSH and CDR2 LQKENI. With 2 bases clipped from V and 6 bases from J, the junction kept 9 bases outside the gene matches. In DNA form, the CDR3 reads TGTGCCAGCTCACCAACTACGGGACAGGGGGGTTTCGAGCAGTACTTC. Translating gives CASSPTTGQGGFEQYF. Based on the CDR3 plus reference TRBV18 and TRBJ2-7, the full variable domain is NAGVMQNPRHLVRRRGQEARLRCSPMKGHSHVYWYRQLPEEGLKFMVYLQKENIIDESGMPKERFSAEFPKEGPSILRIQQVVRGDSAAYFCASSPTTGQGGFEQYFGPGTRLTVT.

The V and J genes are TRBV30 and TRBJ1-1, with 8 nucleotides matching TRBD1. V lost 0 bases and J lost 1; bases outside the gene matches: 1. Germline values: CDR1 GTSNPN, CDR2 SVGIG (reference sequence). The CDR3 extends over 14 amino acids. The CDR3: CAWSVGQGNTEAFF. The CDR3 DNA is TGTGCCTGGAGTGTAGGACAGGGGAACACTGAAGCTTTCTTT.

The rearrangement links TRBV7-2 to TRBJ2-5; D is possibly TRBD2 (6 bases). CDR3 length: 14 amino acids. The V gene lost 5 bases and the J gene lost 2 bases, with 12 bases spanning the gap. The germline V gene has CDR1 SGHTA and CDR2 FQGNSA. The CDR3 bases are TGTGCCAGCAGCACGGGACTGCTACAAGAGACCCAGTACTTC. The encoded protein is CASSTGLLQETQYF.

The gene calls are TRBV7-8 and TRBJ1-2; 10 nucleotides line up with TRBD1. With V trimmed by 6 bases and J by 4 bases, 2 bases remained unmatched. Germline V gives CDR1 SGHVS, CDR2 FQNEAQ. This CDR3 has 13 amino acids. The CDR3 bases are TGTGCCAGCAGTGGGACAGGGGTCTATGGCTACACCTTC. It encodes CASSGTGVYGYTF.

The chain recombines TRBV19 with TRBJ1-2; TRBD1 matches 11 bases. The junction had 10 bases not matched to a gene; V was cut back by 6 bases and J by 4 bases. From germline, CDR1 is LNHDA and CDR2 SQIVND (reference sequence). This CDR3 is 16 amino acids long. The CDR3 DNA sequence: TGTGCCAGTAGGGGACAGGGGGAAGCCTTCGGCTATGGCTACACCTTC. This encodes CASRGQGEAFGYGYTF.

The CDR3 bases are TGTGCCAGCAGTTACCCGCTGGGACAGAGGTTGGATCAGCCCCAGCATTTT. It codes for CASSYPLGQRLDQPQHF. V is TRBV6-2 or TRBV6-3 and J is TRBJ1-5; 7 positions match TRBD1. Per germline, CDR1 MNHEY and CDR2 SVGEGT. The CDR3 length is 17 residues. J gave up 5 bases and V 2 bases, and 12 bases lay outside the gene matches.

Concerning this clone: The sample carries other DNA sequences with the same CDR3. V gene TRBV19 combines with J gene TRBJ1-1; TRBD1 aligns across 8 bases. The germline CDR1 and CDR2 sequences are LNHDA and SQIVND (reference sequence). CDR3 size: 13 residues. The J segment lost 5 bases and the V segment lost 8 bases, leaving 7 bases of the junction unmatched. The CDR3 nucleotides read TGTGCCAGTCGAGACAGGGGTAGGACTGAAGCTTTCTTT. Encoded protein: CASRDRGRTEAFF.

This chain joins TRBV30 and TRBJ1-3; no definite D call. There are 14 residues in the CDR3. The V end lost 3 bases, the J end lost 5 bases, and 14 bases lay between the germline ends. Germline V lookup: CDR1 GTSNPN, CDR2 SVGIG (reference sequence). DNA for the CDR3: TGTGCCTGGAGCCCCACCCGCGCGCGAAACACCATATATTTT. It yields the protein CAWSPTRARNTIYF.

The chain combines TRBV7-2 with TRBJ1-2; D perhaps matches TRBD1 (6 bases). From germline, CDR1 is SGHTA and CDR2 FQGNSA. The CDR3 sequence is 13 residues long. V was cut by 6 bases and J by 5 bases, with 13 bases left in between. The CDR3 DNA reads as TGTGCCAGCAGTTGGGGGCCTTCTTATGGCTACACCTTC. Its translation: CASSWGPSYGYTF.

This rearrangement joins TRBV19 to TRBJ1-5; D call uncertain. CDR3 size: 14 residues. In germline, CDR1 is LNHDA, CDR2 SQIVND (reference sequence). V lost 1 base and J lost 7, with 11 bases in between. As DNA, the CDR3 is TGTGCCAGTAGTATAGCCTACTCTGAGCAGCCCCAGCATTTT. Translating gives CASSIAYSEQPQHF. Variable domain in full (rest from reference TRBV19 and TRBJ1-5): DGGITQSPKYLFRKEGQNVTLSCEQNLNHDAMYWYRQDPGQGLRLIYYSQIVNDFQKGDIAEGYSVSREKKESFPLTVTSAQKNPTAFYLCASSIAYSEQPQHFGDGTRLSIL.

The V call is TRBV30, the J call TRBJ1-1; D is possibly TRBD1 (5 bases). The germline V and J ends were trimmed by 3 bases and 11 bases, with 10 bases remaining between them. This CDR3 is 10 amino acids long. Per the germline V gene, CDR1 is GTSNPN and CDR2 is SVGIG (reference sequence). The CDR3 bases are TGTGCCTGGAGGGGGCGAATGGCTTTCTTT. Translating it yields CAWRGRMAFF.

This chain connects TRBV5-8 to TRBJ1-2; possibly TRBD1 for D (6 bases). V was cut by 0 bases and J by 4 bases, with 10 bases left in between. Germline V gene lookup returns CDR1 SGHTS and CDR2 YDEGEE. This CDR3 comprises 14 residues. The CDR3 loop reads CASSLAAGVYGYTF. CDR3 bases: TGTGCCAGCAGCTTGGCGGCAGGGGTCTATGGCTACACCTTC.

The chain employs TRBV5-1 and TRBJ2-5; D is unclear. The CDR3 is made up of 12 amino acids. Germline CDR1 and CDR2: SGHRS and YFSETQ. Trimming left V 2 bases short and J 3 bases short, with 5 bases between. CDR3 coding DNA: TGCGCCAGCAGCTTTCGGGAAGAGACCCAGTACTTC. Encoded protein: CASSFREETQYF.

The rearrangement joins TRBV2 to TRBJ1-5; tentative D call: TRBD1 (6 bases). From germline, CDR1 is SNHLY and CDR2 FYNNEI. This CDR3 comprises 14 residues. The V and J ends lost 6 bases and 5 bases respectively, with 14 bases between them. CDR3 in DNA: TGTGCCAGCAGGGTAGGATCAGGGGATCAGCCCCAGCATTTT. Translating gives CASRVGSGDQPQHF.